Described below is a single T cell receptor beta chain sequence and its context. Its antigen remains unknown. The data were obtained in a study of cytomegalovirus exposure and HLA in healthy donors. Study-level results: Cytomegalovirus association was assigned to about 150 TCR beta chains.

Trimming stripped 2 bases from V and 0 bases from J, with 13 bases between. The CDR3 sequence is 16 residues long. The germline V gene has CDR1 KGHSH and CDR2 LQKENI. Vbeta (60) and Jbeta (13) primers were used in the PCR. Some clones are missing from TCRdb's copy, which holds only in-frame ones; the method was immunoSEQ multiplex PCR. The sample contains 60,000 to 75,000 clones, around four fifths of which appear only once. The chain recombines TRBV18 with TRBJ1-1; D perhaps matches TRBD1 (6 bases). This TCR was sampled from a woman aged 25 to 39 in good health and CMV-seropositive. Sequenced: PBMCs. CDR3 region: CASSPGRQAVNTEAFF. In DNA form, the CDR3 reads TGTGCCAGCTCACCAGGACGACAGGCGGTGAACACTGAAGCTTTCTTT.